This T cell receptor beta chain was retrieved from a study of blood T cell repertoires in COVID-19. For the study at large: PBMCs, B-cell-depleted T cells, or T cells were the source of the cDNA or gDNA that made up the material.

The germline V and J ends were trimmed by 1 base and 7 bases, with 11 bases remaining between them. The CDR3 covers 13 residues. Germline V gene data show CDR1 as SGHRS and CDR2 as YFSETQ. Per the study methods: Estimation of nucleated cell counts was performed using reference gene primer amplification. Repertoires were generated with immunoSEQ multiplex PCR, while TCRdb's copy carries only in-frame clones and drops some. V and J calls and clone size are given by that table; D and trimming were obtained from the DNA. The data hold 200,000 to 300,000 clones, with nearly 85% observed a single time. The sequencing input was peripheral blood. The chain couples TRBV5-1 to TRBJ1-2, with D possibly matching TRBD1 (5 bases). The clonotype originates from a human donor in a cohort sampled during active COVID-19. For the CDR3, the DNA is TGCGCCAGCAGCTTGAGGACATCTACTGGCTACACCTTC. Its translation: CASSLRTSTGYTF. Variable domain in full (rest from reference TRBV5-1 and TRBJ1-2): KAGVTQTPRYLIKTRGQQVTLSCSPISGHRSVSWYQQTPGQGLQFLFEYFSETQRNKGNFPGRFSGRQFSNSRSEMNVSTLELGDSALYLCASSLRTSTGYTFGSGTRLTVV.